This T cell receptor beta chain stems from a study of PD-1 blockade in mismatch repair-deficient tumors. The overall study: Patients had some twelve mismatch repair-deficient cancer types, all previously treated and progressing.

Between the trimmed V and J ends, which lost 5 bases and 1 base, there was a span of 9 bases. Per germline, CDR1 SGHTA and CDR2 FQGNSA. CDR3 size: 13 residues. Mismatch repair deficiency was confirmed in all patients, by PCR or immunohistochemistry. TCR sequencing covered a few patients who responded to pembrolizumab. Sequencing used immunoSEQ multiplex PCR; TCRdb keeps in-frame clones, though not all of them. Among 60,000 to 65,000 clones, approximately 89% were seen once, and the ten largest hold about 15%. J is TRBJ2-7 and V is TRBV7-2; possibly TRBD2 for D (5 bases). The source was peripheral blood, collected 52 weeks after starting pembrolizumab. This TCR came from an adult with mismatch repair-deficient cancer. CDR3 sequence (DNA): TGTGCCAGCAGCAACGGGGAGTCCTACGAGCAGTACTTC. It yields the protein CASSNGESYEQYF.